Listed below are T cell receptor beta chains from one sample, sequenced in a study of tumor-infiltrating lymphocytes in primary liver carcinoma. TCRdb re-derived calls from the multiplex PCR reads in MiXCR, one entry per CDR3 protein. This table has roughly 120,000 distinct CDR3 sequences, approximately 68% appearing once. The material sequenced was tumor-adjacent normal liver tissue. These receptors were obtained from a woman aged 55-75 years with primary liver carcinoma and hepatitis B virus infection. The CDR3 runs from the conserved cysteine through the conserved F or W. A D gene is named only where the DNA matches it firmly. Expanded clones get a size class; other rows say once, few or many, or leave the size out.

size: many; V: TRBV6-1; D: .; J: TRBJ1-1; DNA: TGTGCCAGCAGAGCCGTAAGGACAGCCCTAACTGAAGCTTTCTTT; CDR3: CASRAVRTALTEAFF
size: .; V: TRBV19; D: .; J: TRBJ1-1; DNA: TGTGCCAGTAGTAGCGCAGGAAACACTGAAGCTTTCTTT; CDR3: CASSSAGNTEAFF
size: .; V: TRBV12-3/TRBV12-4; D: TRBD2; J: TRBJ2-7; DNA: TGTGCCGGCAGCCAGCAAGCTAGCGGGAGGGGCTTCGAACAGTACTTC; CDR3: CAGSQQASGRGFEQYF
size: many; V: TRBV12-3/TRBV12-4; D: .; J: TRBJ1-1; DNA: TGTGCCAGCAGTTTCCCAGACCTGAACACTGAAGCTTTCTTT; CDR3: CASSFPDLNTEAFF
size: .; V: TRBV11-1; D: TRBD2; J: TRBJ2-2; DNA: TGTGCCAGCAACTCGGGAGGGAAGACCTGGGAGCTGTTTTTT; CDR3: CASNSGGKTWELFF
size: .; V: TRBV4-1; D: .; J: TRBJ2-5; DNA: TGCGCCATCAGCCAAGGGAGTAAAACTCTTGTGACCCAGTACTTC; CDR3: CAISQGSKTLVTQYF
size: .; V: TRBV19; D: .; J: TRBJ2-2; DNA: TGTGCCAGTAGATGGCAGGGCGACACCGGGGAGCTGTTTTTT; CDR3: CASRWQGDTGELFF
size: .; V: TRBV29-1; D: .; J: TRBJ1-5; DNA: TGCAGCGTCAAGGGGCCCAATCAGCCTCAGCATTTT; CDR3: CSVKGPNQPQHF
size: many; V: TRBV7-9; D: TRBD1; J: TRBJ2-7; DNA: TGTGCCAGCAGCTTAGCGCGGGACAGGGACGAGCAGTACTTC; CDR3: CASSLARDRDEQYF
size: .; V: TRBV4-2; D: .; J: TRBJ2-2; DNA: TGTGCCGGCAGCCCCCGACTAGACCCAGTCGGGGAGCTGTTTTTT; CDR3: CAGSPRLDPVGELFF
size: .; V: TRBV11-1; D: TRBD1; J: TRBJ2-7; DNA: TGTGCCAGCAGCATCAGGCCCACAGGGGCCATTTACGTGCAGTACTTC; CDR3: CASSIRPTGAIYVQYF
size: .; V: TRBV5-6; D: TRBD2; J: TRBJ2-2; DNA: TGTGCCAGCAGCCCCCTAGGGGGACTAGCGGGAGGTGTTGGCAGGGAGTTGTTTTTT; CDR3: CASSPLGGLAGGVGRELFF
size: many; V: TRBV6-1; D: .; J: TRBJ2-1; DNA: TGTGCCAGCAGCGGCATTACAGGGTCGGATGAGCAGTTCTTC; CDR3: CASSGITGSDEQFF
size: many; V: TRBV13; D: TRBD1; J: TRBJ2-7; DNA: TGTGCCAGCAGCTCGGGACAGGGCGGCTCCTACGAGCAGTACTTC; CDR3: CASSSGQGGSYEQYF
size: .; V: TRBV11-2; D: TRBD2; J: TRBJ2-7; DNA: TGTGCCAGCAGCTTAACTAGCGGGAGCGGGAAGTACTTT; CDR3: CASSLTSGSGKYF
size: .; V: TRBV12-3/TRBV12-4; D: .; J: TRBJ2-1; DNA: TGTGCCAGCAGTTTAGCCCAGGATAAGGGGCAGTTCTTC; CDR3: CASSLAQDKGQFF
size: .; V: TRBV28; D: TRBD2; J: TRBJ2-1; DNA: TGTGCCAGCAGTACTATCGGGAGGGGGAGGGTGCAGTTCTTC; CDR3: CASSTIGRGRVQFF
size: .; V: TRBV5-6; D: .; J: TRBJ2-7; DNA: TGTGTCAGCAGCACTCTGGTCTCGTCCGACTCGGGACTCCGCTACGAGCAGTACTTC; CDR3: CVSSTLVSSDSGLRYEQYF
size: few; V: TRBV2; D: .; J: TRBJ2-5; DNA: TGTGCCAGCAGTGAAGCGAACAGCCAAGAGACCCAGTACTTC; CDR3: CASSEANSQETQYF
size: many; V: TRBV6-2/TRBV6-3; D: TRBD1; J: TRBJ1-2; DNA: TGTGCCAGCAGGCCGACAGGGACTAACTATGGCTACACCTTC; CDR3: CASRPTGTNYGYTF
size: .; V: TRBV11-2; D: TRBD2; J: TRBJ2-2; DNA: TGTGCCAGCAGCAGTAGCGGGAGTAGTAACACTGAGGAGCTGTTTTTT; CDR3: CASSSSGSSNTEELFF
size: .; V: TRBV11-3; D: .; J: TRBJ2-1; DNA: TGTGCCAGCAGCCAGATTAGCGGAGTTTACAATGAGCAGTTTTTT; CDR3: CASSQISGVYNEQFF
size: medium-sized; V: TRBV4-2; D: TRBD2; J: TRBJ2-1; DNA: TGTGCCAGCAGCCAGGGGACTAGCGGGAGTAGGGATGAGCAGTTCTTC; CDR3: CASSQGTSGSRDEQFF
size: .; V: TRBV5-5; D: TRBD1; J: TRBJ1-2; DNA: TGTGTCAGCAGCTTAGGACAGGGGTTTCCGGGCTACACCTTC; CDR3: CVSSLGQGFPGYTF
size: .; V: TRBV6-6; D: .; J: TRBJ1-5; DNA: TGTGCCAGCAGTTACCCAGACTTGGGGGACCAGCCCCAGCATTTT; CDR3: CASSYPDLGDQPQHF
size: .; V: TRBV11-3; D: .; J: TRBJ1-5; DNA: TGTGCTAACATCCCCCAGCATTTT; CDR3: CANIPQHF
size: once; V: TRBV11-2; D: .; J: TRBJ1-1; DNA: TGCGCCAACAGCCATACAGGCCTGAACACTGAAGCTTTCTTT; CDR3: CANSHTGLNTEAFF
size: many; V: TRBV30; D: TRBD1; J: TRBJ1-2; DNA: TGTGCCTGCCGAATACAGGGGGCAAATGGCTACACCTTC; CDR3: CACRIQGANGYTF
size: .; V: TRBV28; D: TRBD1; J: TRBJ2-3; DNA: TGTGTCAACAGTTTTAACAGGGGGCGTACAGATTTT; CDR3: CVNSFNRGRTDF
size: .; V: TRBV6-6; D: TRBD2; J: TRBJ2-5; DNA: TGTGTCAGCAGACCCGATCTCGGGGGGGGGAGAGAGACCCAGTACTTC; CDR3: CVSRPDLGGGRETQYF
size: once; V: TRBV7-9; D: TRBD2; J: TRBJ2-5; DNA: TGTACCAGCAGCCCCCGGACTAGCGGGAACCTAGAGACCCAGTACTTC; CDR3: CTSSPRTSGNLETQYF
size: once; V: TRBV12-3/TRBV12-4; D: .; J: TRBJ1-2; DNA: TGTGCCAGCAGTTTACCTTCCCGGTCGGGGGGCTACACCTTC; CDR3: CASSLPSRSGGYTF
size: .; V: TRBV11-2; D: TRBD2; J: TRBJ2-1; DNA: TGTGCCAGTAGCTTGAGGCTAGCGGGAGGGTGGGATGGGCAATTCTTC; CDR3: CASSLRLAGGWDGQFF
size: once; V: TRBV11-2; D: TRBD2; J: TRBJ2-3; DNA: TGTGCCAGCAGCATAGAGGGACTAACGTACACGTCAGATATGCAGTATTTT; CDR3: CASSIEGLTYTSDMQYF
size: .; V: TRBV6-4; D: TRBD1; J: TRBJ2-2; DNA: TGTGCCCGCAGAGGACAGGGGCACACCGGGGAGCTGTTTTTT; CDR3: CARRGQGHTGELFF
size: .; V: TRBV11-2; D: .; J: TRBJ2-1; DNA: TGTGCCGGGAGCTTAACCCCGACGACGTTCTTCAACGATGAGCAGTTCTTC; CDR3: CAGSLTPTTFFNDEQFF
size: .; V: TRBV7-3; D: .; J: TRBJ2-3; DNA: TGTGCCAGCAGCTTAACGGGTCAGCCGGGTCAGCCCCAGTATTTT; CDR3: CASSLTGQPGQPQYF
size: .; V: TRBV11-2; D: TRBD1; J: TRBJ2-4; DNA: TGTGCCGACAGCTCCGGGACAGGGTTAAACATTCAGTACTTC; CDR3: CADSSGTGLNIQYF
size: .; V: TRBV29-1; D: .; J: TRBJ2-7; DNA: TGCAGCCTCCGACGGAGAGGTGCTTCTGGCTACGAGCAGTACTTC; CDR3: CSLRRRGASGYEQYF
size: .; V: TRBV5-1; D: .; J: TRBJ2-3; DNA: TGCGCCAGCAGCTTCTGGATAGACAGCACAGATAAGCAGTATTTT; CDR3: CASSFWIDSTDKQYF
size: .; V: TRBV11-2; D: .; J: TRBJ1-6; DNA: TGTTCCAGCAACTTAGGTCCGGGAAATTCACCCCTCCACTTT; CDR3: CSSNLGPGNSPLHF
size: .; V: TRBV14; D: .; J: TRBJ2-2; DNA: TGTGCCAGCAGGGAGTGGGAGAACACCGGGGAGCTGTTATTT; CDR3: CASREWENTGELLF
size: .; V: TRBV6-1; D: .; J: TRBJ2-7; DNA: TGTGTCGGCAGTGGGCAGGGGTCTTACGAACAGCACTTC; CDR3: CVGSGQGSYEQHF
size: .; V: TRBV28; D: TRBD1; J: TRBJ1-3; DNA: TGTCTCAGCAGTTTGTGGGGACAGGGAGTTAGAAACACCATATATTTT; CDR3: CLSSLWGQGVRNTIYF
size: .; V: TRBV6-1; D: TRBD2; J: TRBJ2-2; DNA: TGTGCCAGCAGTGTCAAGGGACTAGCAAGGGGCGGGGAGCTGCTTTTT; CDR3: CASSVKGLARGGELLF
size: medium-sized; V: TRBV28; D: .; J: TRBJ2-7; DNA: TGTGCCAGCAGTTTATGGGACAACCCGACCTACGAGCAGTACTTC; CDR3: CASSLWDNPTYEQYF
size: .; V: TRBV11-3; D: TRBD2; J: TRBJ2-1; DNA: TGTGCCAGCAGCTTAGAAGCGGGAGGAATCAATGAGCAGTTGTTC; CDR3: CASSLEAGGINEQLF
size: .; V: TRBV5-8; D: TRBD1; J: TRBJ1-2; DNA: TGTGCTAGCTGCTTGGCGGACAGGCCCTTTTCCTATGGCTACACCTTC; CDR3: CASCLADRPFSYGYTF
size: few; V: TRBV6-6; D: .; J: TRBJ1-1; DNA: TGTGCCAGCAGTGGACCGGTGAACACTGAAGCTTTCTTT; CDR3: CASSGPVNTEAFF
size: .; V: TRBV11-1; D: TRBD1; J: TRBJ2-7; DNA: TGTGCCAGCAGCCCCGTCGTACAGGGGACCTACGAGCAGTACTTC; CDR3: CASSPVVQGTYEQYF
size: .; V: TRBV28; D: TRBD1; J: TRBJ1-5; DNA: TGTGCCAGCAGTCCTCGGACAGGGCATAGCAATCAGCCCAAGCATTTT; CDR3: CASSPRTGHSNQPKHF
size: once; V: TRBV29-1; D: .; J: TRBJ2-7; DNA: TGCAGCGTTGATGGGAGGCCCTACTACGAGCAGTACTTC; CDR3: CSVDGRPYYEQYF
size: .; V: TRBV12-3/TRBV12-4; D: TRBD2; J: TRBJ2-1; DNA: TGTGCCATTCCGGGACTAGTGGGGAATGATCAGTTCTTC; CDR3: CAIPGLVGNDQFF
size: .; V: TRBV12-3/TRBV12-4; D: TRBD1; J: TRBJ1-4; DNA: TGTGCCAACAGTTTCCGACAGGGGCTGTATGAAAAACTGTTTTTT; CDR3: CANSFRQGLYEKLFF
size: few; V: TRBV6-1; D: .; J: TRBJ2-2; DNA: TGTGCCAGCAGTGTCGAGGGGCTAGCAAGGGGCGGGGAGCTGCTTTTT; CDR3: CASSVEGLARGGELLF
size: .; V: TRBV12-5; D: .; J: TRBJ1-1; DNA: TGTGCTAGTGCTTCCGGGAGTATGAACACTGAAGCTTTCTTT; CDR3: CASASGSMNTEAFF
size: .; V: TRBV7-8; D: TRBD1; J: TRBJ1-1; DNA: TGTGCCGGCAGTGTAGGACAGGACACTGAAGCTTTCTTT; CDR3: CAGSVGQDTEAFF